Listed here is a single T cell receptor (beta chain). The CDR3 contains 15 residues. The V gene's germline CDR1 is MNHEY and CDR2 SVGAGI. Losses at the gene ends were 6 bases for V and 4 bases for J; bases not matched to a gene: 8. The data were obtained in a study of blood T cell repertoires in COVID-19. Study-level information: COVID-19 samples, acute and convalescent, were from the United States, Italy and Spain.

Authors' methods: Amplification of reference gene primers provided the estimated nucleated cell counts. Generated by immunoSEQ multiplex PCR, the TCRdb table keeps only in-frame clones and is missing some. The DNA was the basis for D and trimming; V, J and clone size are from that table. The top ten clones hold roughly 1.6% of a sample with about 150,000 clones, roughly nine tenths of them seen once. The chain couples TRBV6-5 to TRBJ2-5; 10 bases map to TRBD2. The clonotype originates from a human donor in a cohort sampled during active COVID-19. The sample was peripheral blood. The CDR3 here is CASSIGLAARETQYF. CDR3 DNA: TGTGCCAGCAGCATAGGACTAGCGGCTAGAGAGACCCAGTACTTC.